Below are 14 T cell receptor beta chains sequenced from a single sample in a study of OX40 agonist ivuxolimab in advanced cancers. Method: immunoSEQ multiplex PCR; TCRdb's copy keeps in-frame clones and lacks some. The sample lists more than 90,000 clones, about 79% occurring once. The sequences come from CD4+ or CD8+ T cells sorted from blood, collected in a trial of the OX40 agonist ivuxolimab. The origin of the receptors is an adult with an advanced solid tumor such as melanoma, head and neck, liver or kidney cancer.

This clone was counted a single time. CDR3 sequence: CASSVGGTNTEAFF. As DNA, the CDR3 is TGTGCCAGCAGCGTCGGTGGCACGAACACTGAAGCTTTCTTT. The chain has TRBV7-8 and TRBJ1-1; no firm D call. Germline CDR1 and CDR2: SGHVS and FQNEAQ. CDR3 size: 14 residues. The germline V and J ends were trimmed by 5 bases and 1 base, with 11 bases remaining between them.

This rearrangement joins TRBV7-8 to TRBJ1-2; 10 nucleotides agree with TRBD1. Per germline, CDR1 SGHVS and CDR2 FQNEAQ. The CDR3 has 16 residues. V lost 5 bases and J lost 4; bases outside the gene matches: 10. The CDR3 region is CASSVRGDRGGYGYTF. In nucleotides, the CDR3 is TGTGCCAGCAGCGTCAGAGGGGACAGGGGCGGCTATGGCTACACCTTC.

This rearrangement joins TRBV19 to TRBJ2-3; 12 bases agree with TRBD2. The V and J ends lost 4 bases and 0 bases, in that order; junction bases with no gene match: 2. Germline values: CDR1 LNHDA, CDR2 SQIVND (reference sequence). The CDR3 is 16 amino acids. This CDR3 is CASSKGTSGSTDTQYF. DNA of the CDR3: TGTGCCAGTAGTAAAGGGACTAGCGGGAGCACAGATACGCAGTATTTT.

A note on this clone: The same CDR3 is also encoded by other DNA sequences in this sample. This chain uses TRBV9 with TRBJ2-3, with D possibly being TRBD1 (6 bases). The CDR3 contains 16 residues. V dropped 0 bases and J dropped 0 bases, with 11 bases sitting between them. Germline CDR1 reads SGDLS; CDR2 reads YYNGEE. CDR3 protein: CASSVAPGASTDTQYF. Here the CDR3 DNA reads TGTGCCAGCAGCGTAGCCCCAGGGGCGAGCACAGATACGCAGTATTTT. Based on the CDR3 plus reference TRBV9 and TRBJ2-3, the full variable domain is DSGVTQTPKHLITATGQRVTLRCSPRSGDLSVYWYQQSLDQGLQFLIQYYNGEERAKGNILERFSAQQFPDLHSELNLSSLELGDSALYFCASSVAPGASTDTQYFGPGTRLTVL.

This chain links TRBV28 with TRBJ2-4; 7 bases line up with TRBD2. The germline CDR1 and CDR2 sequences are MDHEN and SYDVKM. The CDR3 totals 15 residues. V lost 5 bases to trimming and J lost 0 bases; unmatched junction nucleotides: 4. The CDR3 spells CASSGTGGAKNIQYF. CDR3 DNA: TGTGCCAGCAGTGGGACGGGGGGAGCCAAAAACATTCAGTACTTC.

This CDR3 reads CAISRTGSYNEQFF. In DNA, the CDR3 is TGTGCCATCAGCCGGACAGGGTCCTACAATGAGCAGTTCTTC. The rearrangement joins TRBV10-3 to TRBJ2-1, with 8 bases identical to TRBD1. Germline CDR1 ENHRY, CDR2 SYGVKD. After removal of 6 bases from V and 1 base from J, the junction contained 2 bases not matched to a gene. This CDR3 spans 14 amino acids.

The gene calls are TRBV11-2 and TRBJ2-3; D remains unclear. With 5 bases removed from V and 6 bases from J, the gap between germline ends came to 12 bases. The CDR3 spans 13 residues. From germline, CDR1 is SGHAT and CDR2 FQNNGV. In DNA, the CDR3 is TGTGCCAGCAGCCGAAGCCTCGTGGATACGCAGTATTTT. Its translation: CASSRSLVDTQYF.

The CDR3 nucleotides are TGTGCCAGCAGCCACGGTCCCTCCTACGAGCAGTACTTC. Translation gives CASSHGPSYEQYF. V is TRBV7-2 and J is TRBJ2-7; no firm D call. The CDR3 extends over 13 amino acids. V was cut by 5 bases and J by 0 bases, with 8 bases left in between. Germline CDR1 and CDR2: SGHTA and FQGNSA.

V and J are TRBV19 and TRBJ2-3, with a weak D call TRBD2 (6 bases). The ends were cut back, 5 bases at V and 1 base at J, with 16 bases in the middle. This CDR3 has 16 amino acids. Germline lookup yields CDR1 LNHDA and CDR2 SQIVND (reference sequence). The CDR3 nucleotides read TGTGCCAGTAGTCCCCCCGGGCGGGGAGGCACAGATACGCAGTATTTT. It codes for CASSPPGRGGTDTQYF.

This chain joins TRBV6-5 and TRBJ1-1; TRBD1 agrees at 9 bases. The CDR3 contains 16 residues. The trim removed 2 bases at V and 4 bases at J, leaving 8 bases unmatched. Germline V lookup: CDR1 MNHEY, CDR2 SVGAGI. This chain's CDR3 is CASSYGSGTGFTEAFF. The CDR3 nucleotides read TGTGCCAGCAGTTACGGTTCCGGGACAGGGTTCACTGAAGCTTTCTTT.

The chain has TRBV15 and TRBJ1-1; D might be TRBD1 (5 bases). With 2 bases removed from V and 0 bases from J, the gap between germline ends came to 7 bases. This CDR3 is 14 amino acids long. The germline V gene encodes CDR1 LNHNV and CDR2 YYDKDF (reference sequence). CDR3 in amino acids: CATSRTGMNTEAFF. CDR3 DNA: TGTGCCACCAGCAGAACAGGAATGAACACTGAAGCTTTCTTT.

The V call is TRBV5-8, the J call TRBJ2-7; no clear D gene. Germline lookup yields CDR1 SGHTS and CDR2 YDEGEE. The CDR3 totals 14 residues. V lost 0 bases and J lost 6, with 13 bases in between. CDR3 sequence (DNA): TGTGCCAGCAGCTTGGTTGGCGCTAAATTCGAGCAGTACTTC. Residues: CASSLVGAKFEQYF.

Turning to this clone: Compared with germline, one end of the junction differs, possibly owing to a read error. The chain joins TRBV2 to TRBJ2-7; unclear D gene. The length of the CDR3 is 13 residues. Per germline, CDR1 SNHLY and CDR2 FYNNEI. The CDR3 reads CASGDFGSYEQYF. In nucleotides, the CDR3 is TGTGCCAGCGGTGACTTTGGCTCCTACGAGCAGTACTTC.

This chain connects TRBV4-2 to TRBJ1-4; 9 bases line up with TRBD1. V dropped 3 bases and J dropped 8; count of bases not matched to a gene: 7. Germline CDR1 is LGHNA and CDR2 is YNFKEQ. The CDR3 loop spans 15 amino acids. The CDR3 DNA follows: TGTGCCAGCAGCCAGGTAACAGGGGGCGACGAAAAACTGTTTTTT. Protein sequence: CASSQVTGGDEKLFF.